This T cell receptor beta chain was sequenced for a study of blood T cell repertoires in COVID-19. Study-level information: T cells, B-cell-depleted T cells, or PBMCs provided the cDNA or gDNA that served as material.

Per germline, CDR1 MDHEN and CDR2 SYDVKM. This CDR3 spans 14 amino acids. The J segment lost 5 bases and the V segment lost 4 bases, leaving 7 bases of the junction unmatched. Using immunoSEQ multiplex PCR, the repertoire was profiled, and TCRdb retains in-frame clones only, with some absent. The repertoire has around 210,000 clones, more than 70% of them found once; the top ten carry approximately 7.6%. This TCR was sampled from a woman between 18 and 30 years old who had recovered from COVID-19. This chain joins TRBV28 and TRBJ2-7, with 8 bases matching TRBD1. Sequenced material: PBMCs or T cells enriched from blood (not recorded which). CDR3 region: CASSSGGRINEQYF. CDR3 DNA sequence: TGTGCCAGCAGTTCAGGGGGCCGGATTAACGAGCAGTACTTC.